The TCR beta chain under discussion was sequenced for a study of blood T cell repertoires in COVID-19. Study overall: Material from acute and convalescent COVID-19 was sourced from the United States, Italy and Spain.

In the original workflow: By means of reference gene primer amplification, nucleated cell counts were estimated. Only in-frame clones appear in the TCRdb table, and some are missing; sequencing was by immunoSEQ multiplex PCR. D and trimming were read from the DNA, whereas the V and J calls and clone size are those reported in that table. Here the sample spans around 450,000 clones, around nine tenths being singletons. Germline V CDR1 and CDR2: SNHLY, FYNNEI. The CDR3 spans 15 residues. V lost 7 bases, J lost 0 bases, and 5 bases stayed unmatched. Allocation to cohorts depended on clinical history reported by the participants.

Sample: PBMCs or T cells enriched from blood (not recorded which). The chain recombines TRBV2 with TRBJ2-7, with 11 nucleotides matching TRBD2. This sequence originates from a woman between 18 and 30 years old with acute COVID-19. CDR3: CASTRTSGSSYEQYF. The CDR3 nucleotides are TGTGCCAGCACCCGGACTAGCGGGTCCTCCTACGAGCAGTACTTC.